Listed below are T cell receptor beta chains from one sample, sequenced in a study of T cells after yellow fever vaccination. Each CDR3 protein is one row after TCRdb ran MiXCR on the 5' RACE reads. The sample holds a few hundred thousand distinct CDR3 sequences, about 4% seen once. The sequencing used PBMCs, collected 5 days after the yellow fever booster vaccination. The receptor source for this set is a young man who received the YFV17D yellow fever vaccine. The CDR3 runs from the conserved cysteine through the conserved F or W. The order of the fields is J gene, clone size, D gene, V gene, CDR3 protein, CDR3 DNA. The D gene is left open where the match is weak. The size of a clone is reported for some rows only, either as once, few or many, or as a class for expanded clones.

TRBJ2-7,many,NA,TRBV5-1,CASSFGGSTGQYEQYF,TGCGCCAGCAGCTTTGGGGGGTCGACAGGGCAGTACGAGCAGTACTTC
TRBJ1-2,many,NA,TRBV25-1,CASSEYTGDYTF,TGTGCCAGCAGTGAATATACCGGAGACTACACCTTC
TRBJ1-5,few,NA,TRBV5-1,CASSLAGQYNQPQHF,TGCGCCAGCAGCTTGGCCGGACAGTACAATCAGCCCCAGCATTTT
TRBJ2-1,many,TRBD2,TRBV7-8,CASRRRGVNEQFF,TGTGCCAGCCGACGGCGGGGGGTAAATGAGCAGTTCTTC
TRBJ2-4,few,TRBD1,TRBV7-2,CASSWTGQLVAKNIQYF,TGTGCCAGCAGCTGGACAGGGCAACTTGTAGCCAAAAACATTCAGTACTTC
TRBJ1-2,NA,TRBD1,TRBV28,CASSLESGGSGYTF,TGTGCCAGCAGTTTAGAGTCAGGGGGCTCTGGCTACACCTTC
TRBJ1-3,few,NA,TRBV5-1,CASSLGTGPFSGNTIYF,TGCGCCAGCAGCCTTGGTACGGGGCCGTTCTCTGGAAACACCATATATTTT
TRBJ2-1,many,NA,TRBV7-3,CASSLGPGLVEQFF,TGTGCCAGCAGCTTAGGTCCGGGGTTGGTGGAGCAGTTCTTC
TRBJ1-5,few,NA,TRBV20-1,CSARTDPNQPQHF,TGCAGTGCTAGGACGGACCCCAATCAGCCCCAGCATTTT
TRBJ2-7,many,NA,TRBV7-9,CASSPRQAGEQYF,TGTGCCAGCAGCCCACGACAGGCGGGGGAGCAGTACTTC
TRBJ2-5,many,TRBD2,TRBV5-5,CASSLEVAGGRETQYF,TGTGCCAGCAGCTTGGAAGTAGCGGGGGGGCGCGAGACCCAGTACTTC
TRBJ1-6,NA,TRBD1,TRBV4-1,CASSRQSRQGSSYNSPLHF,TGCGCCAGCAGCCGCCAGTCCAGACAGGGAAGCTCCTATAATTCACCCCTCCACTTT
TRBJ2-5,NA,NA,TRBV28,CASSLPRFRTQYF,TGTGCCAGCAGTCTACCTAGATTTAGGACCCAGTACTTC
TRBJ2-5,NA,NA,TRBV5-6,CASSFPRGGLETQYF,TGTGCCAGCAGTTTCCCAAGGGGGGGCTTGGAGACCCAGTACTTC
TRBJ2-7,many,NA,TRBV20-1,CSARDPGQPYEQYF,TGCAGTGCTAGAGATCCCGGACAACCATACGAGCAGTACTTC
TRBJ2-7,few,TRBD2,TRBV7-2,CASSLLAGDRYEQYF,TGTGCCAGCAGCTTATTAGCGGGGGACCGCTACGAGCAGTACTTC
TRBJ2-3,many,NA,TRBV7-2,CASSLTMSTDTQYF,TGTGCCAGCAGCCTGACCATGAGCACAGATACGCAGTATTTT
TRBJ2-5,few,TRBD2,TRBV24-1,CATSDSGGPSETQYF,TGTGCCACCAGTGACTCGGGGGGGCCGAGTGAGACCCAGTACTTC
TRBJ1-2,many,NA,TRBV6-1,CASSPRVYYGYTF,TGTGCCAGCAGTCCCAGGGTGTACTATGGCTACACCTTC
TRBJ2-1,few,NA,TRBV4-3,CASSQFGMSYNEQFF,TGCGCCAGCAGCCAATTTGGGATGTCCTACAATGAGCAGTTCTTC
TRBJ2-1,few,NA,TRBV15,CATSSDLSIVEQFF,TGTGCCACCAGCAGCGACCTCTCTATCGTTGAGCAGTTCTTC
TRBJ1-2,few,NA,TRBV6-5,CASTPTGANYGYTF,TGTGCCAGCACCCCAACAGGCGCAAACTATGGCTACACCTTC
TRBJ1-1,few,NA,TRBV7-2,CASSLQGSTLNTEAFF,TGTGCCAGCAGCTTACAGGGGTCAACCTTGAACACTGAAGCTTTCTTT
TRBJ1-6,NA,TRBD1,TRBV5-1,CASSFNWPGQGYSPLHF,TGCGCCAGCAGCTTCAATTGGCCGGGACAGGGATATTCACCCCTCCACTTT
TRBJ1-1,many,NA,TRBV7-6,CASSFANGGTEAFF,TGTGCCAGCAGTTTCGCGAACGGAGGCACTGAAGCTTTCTTT
TRBJ1-4,NA,NA,TRBV6-5,CASSPEGGWEKLFF,TGTGCCAGCAGTCCGGAGGGGGGTTGGGAAAAACTGTTTTTT
TRBJ2-5,few,TRBD2,TRBV7-9,CASSSVLAGEETQYF,TGTGCCAGCAGCTCGGTACTAGCGGGGGAGGAGACCCAGTACTTC
TRBJ1-3,many,NA,TRBV7-2,CASSFVAGLSGNTIYF,TGTGCCAGCAGCTTCGTGGCGGGCTTATCTGGAAACACCATATATTTT
TRBJ2-3,few,NA,TRBV20-1,CSATVRTDTQYF,TGCAGTGCCACTGTCCGCACAGATACGCAGTATTTT
TRBJ2-1,many,NA,TRBV5-1,CASSLPRAGYNEQFF,TGCGCCAGCAGCTTGCCGCGGGCGGGGTACAATGAGCAGTTCTTC
TRBJ1-5,NA,NA,TRBV12-3/TRBV12-4,CASSLEPRRSNQPQHF,TGTGCCAGCAGTTTGGAACCTAGACGGAGCAATCAGCCCCAGCATTTT
TRBJ2-2,few,NA,TRBV7-9,CASSQVYTGELFF,TGTGCCAGCTCTCAAGTGTACACCGGGGAGCTGTTTTTT
TRBJ2-1,NA,NA,TRBV7-9,CASSLGTHLNEQFF,TGTGCCAGCAGCTTAGGGACTCACCTCAATGAGCAGTTCTTC
TRBJ2-7,many,NA,TRBV10-2,CASSYTDGSYEQYF,TGCGCCAGCAGTTACACGGACGGCTCCTACGAGCAGTACTTC
TRBJ2-1,many,TRBD1,TRBV29-1,CSVGQGVSNEQFF,TGCAGCGTCGGACAGGGGGTGAGCAATGAGCAGTTCTTC
TRBJ2-5,many,NA,TRBV5-8,CASSFTLTEETQYF,TGTGCCAGCAGCTTTACCCTGACAGAAGAGACCCAGTACTTC
TRBJ2-3,NA,NA,TRBV4-1,CASSQRIGGTATDTQYF,TGCGCCAGCAGCCAAAGAATTGGGGGCACAGCCACAGATACGCAGTATTTT
TRBJ1-1,NA,TRBD1,TRBV6-5,CASRQGARMNTEAFF,TGTGCCAGCCGACAGGGGGCAAGAATGAACACTGAAGCTTTCTTT
TRBJ2-1,many,NA,TRBV7-2,CASSLGPRLGEQFF,TGTGCCAGCAGCTTAGGGCCCCGGTTGGGTGAGCAGTTCTTC
TRBJ2-3,NA,TRBD1,TRBV15,CATSRSDRTPDTQYF,TGTGCCACCAGCCGTTCGGACAGGACCCCAGATACGCAGTATTTT
TRBJ1-1,many,TRBD1,TRBV7-9,CASSFNRGEAFF,TGTGCCAGCAGCTTTAACAGGGGGGAAGCTTTCTTT